Listed below are T cell receptor beta chains from one sample, sequenced in a study of T cell changes during pregnancy in multiple sclerosis. Sequencing was performed with immunoSEQ multiplex PCR; in TCRdb, only in-frame clones are kept and a portion is missing. The table shows about 100,000 clones, with approximately 94% occurring only once. Source: peripheral blood, taken in the second trimester of pregnancy. The receptors derive from a female donor with multiple sclerosis, enrolled in a pregnancy study. CDR3s include the opening cysteine and the closing phenylalanine or tryptophan. Each record gives: D gene, J gene, V gene, clone size, CDR3 DNA, CDR3 protein. D genes are given only for firm matches. Expanded clones get a size class; other rows say once, few or many, or leave the size out.

>TRBD2|TRBJ2-3|TRBV5-1|NA
TGCGCCAGCAGCTTGTGGCGGGAGATTGGGCCAGATACGCAGTATTTT
CASSLWREIGPDTQYF
>NA|TRBJ2-1|TRBV19|NA
TGTGCCAGTAGTATACGGAGGGGGCCCTACAATGAGCAGTTCTTC
CASSIRRGPYNEQFF
>NA|TRBJ1-1|TRBV4-2|once
TGTGCCAGCAGCCACTCTGGGACATACACTGAAGCTTTCTTT
CASSHSGTYTEAFF
>NA|TRBJ1-1|TRBV10-3|NA
TGTGCCATCAGTGAGGCCGCTGTAGGACAGCGGAAGGCGTGGAACACTGAAGCTTTCTTT
CAISEAAVGQRKAWNTEAFF
>NA|TRBJ1-2|TRBV7-2|once
TGTGCCAGCAGAGAGGGGGGGTCTAACTATGGCTACACCTTC
CASREGGSNYGYTF
>NA|TRBJ2-1|TRBV9|NA
TGTGCCAGCAGCGTAGGGAGGGGGGGGAACAATGAGCAGTTCTTC
CASSVGRGGNNEQFF
>TRBD1|TRBJ2-6|TRBV28|NA
TGTGCCAGCAGTTTACGGGGACAGATCTTCTCTGGGGCCAACGTCCTGACTTTC
CASSLRGQIFSGANVLTF
>NA|TRBJ2-1|TRBV27|NA
TGTGCCAGCAAACCGCTCAGGGGCTCCCAGGGGAACAATGAGCAGTTCTTC
CASKPLRGSQGNNEQFF
>NA|TRBJ1-1|TRBV5-1|NA
TGCGCCAGCAGCCTCCGGGAGGGAGGCACTGAAGCTTTCTTT
CASSLREGGTEAFF
>NA|TRBJ1-2|TRBV28|NA
TGTGCCAGCAGTTTCGCAGGGAGGGATGGCTACACCTTC
CASSFAGRDGYTF
>TRBD1|TRBJ1-3|TRBV9|NA
TGTGCCAGCAGCGCGGACAGGGGATCTGGAAACACCATATATTTT
CASSADRGSGNTIYF
>NA|TRBJ1-2|TRBV14|NA
TGTGCCAGCAGCCAAGCGGGGGGGGGCAGCTATGGCTACACCTTC
CASSQAGGGSYGYTF
>NA|TRBJ1-2|TRBV11-2|NA
TGTGCCAGCAGCTTAAGCAGGGGTCGAGGCTATGGCTACACCTTC
CASSLSRGRGYGYTF
>NA|TRBJ1-3|TRBV7-2|NA
TGTGCCAGCAGCTTAGTACAGAGATTCTCTGGAAACACCATATATTTT
CASSLVQRFSGNTIYF
>NA|TRBJ1-2|TRBV7-9|NA
TGTGCCAGCAGCTGGGGGCCCGGGAATAACTATGGCTACACCTTC
CASSWGPGNNYGYTF
>TRBD2|TRBJ2-3|TRBV10-3|NA
TGTGCCATCAGGCTGAACGGGGGGGCCACAGATACGCAGTATTTT
CAIRLNGGATDTQYF